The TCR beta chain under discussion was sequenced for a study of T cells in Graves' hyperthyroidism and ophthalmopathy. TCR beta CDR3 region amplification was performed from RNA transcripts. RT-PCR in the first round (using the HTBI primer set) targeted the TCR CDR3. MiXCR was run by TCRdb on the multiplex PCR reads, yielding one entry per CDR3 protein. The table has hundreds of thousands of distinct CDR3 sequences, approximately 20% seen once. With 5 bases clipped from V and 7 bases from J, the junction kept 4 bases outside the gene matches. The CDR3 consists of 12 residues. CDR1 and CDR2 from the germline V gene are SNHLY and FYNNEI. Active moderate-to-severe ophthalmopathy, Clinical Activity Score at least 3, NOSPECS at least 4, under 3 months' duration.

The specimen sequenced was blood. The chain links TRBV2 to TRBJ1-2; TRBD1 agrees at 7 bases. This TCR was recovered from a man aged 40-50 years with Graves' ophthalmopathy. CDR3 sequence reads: CASSPRQGGYTF. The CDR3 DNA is TGTGCCAGCAGTCCTCGACAGGGTGGCTACACCTTC.